Following are 3 T cell receptor beta chains from one sample sequenced in a study of early T cells in non-severe SARS-CoV-2 infection. One entry per CDR3 protein, called by TCRdb with MiXCR from the 5' RACE reads. This table has some 77,000 distinct CDR3 sequences, around a tenth appearing once. The sequenced sample was whole blood. Source of these receptors: an adult who was a healthcare worker with PCR-confirmed SARS-CoV-2 infection or an uninfected control (not recorded which).

This clonotype was seen at least ten times. Germline and junction disagree at one end, which may indicate a read error. The chain joins TRBV28 to TRBJ1-1; D remains unclear. Germline assignment: CDR1 MDHEN and CDR2 SYDVKM. CDR3 length: 14 amino acids. The CDR3 coding sequence is TGTGCCAGCAGTTTACCTGGCGGGAACGCTGAAGCTTTCTTT. As protein: CASSLPGGNAEAFF. The full variable domain, with the rest looked up from reference TRBV28 and TRBJ1-1, is DVKVTQSSRYLVKRTGEKVFLECVQDMDHENMFWYRQDPGLGLRLIYFSYDVKMKEKGDIPEGYSVSREKKERFSLILESASTNQTSMYLCASSLPGGNAEAFFGQGTRLTVV.

This clonotype was counted ten times or more. The rearrangement links TRBV7-3 to TRBJ2-1; 8 nucleotides line up with TRBD2. Germline trimming cut 5 bases from V and 7 bases from J; bases unmatched to any gene: 19. CDR1 SGHTA and CDR2 FQGTGA come from the germline V gene. The CDR3 is 18 amino acids. The CDR3 DNA follows: TGTGCCAGCAGCCCATCCTCAACTAGCGGCTGGAGCCCTAATGAGCAGTTCTTC. As protein: CASSPSSTSGWSPNEQFF.

This clonotype showed up many times. This chain connects TRBV2 to TRBJ2-1; 8 bases fit TRBD1. Trimming took 3 bases from V and 10 from J; bases not matched to a gene: 8. CDR3 length equals 14 residues. CDR1 SNHLY and CDR2 FYNNEI come from the germline V gene. CDR3 residues: CASSDLTDRGEQFF. The DNA of the CDR3 is TGTGCCAGCAGTGATTTAACTGACAGGGGCGAGCAGTTCTTC.